The 17 T cell receptor beta chains presented below share a single source sample, sequenced in a study of blood T cell repertoires in COVID-19. TCRdb keeps only in-frame clones here, not all; method: immunoSEQ multiplex PCR. This table has about 310,000 clones, roughly 87% appearing once. What was sequenced was PBMCs or T cells enriched from blood (not recorded which). These receptors all stem from a young woman who had recovered from COVID-19.

This clone was observed once. The chain recombines TRBV18 with TRBJ2-7; 10 bases fit TRBD1. The CDR3 runs 12 residues. The trim removed 8 bases at V and 3 bases at J, leaving 1 base unmatched. Germline V gene data show CDR1 as KGHSH and CDR2 as LQKENI. CDR3 coding DNA: TGTGCCAGCCGGGACAGGGGCTACGAGCAGTACTTC. Protein sequence: CASRDRGYEQYF. Based on the CDR3 plus reference TRBV18 and TRBJ2-7, the full variable domain is NAGVMQNPRHLVRRRGQEARLRCSPMKGHSHVYWYRQLPEEGLKFMVYLQKENIIDESGMPKERFSAEFPKEGPSILRIQQVVRGDSAAYFCASRDRGYEQYFGPGTRLTVT.

Regarding this clone: Other DNA sequences of this sample code for an identical CDR3. The V and J genes are TRBV9 and TRBJ2-7; 7 bases align to TRBD2. The CDR3 has 14 residues. The junction had 0 bases not matched to a gene; V was cut back by 0 bases and J by 0 bases. In germline, CDR1 is SGDLS, CDR2 YYNGEE. The CDR3 protein is CASSVASGSYEQYF. In nucleotides, the CDR3 is TGTGCCAGCAGCGTAGCTAGCGGCTCCTACGAGCAGTACTTC. Full variable domain (remainder filled in from reference TRBV9 and TRBJ2-7): DSGVTQTPKHLITATGQRVTLRCSPRSGDLSVYWYQQSLDQGLQFLIQYYNGEERAKGNILERFSAQQFPDLHSELNLSSLELGDSALYFCASSVASGSYEQYFGPGTRLTVT.

This clone appeared once. The CDR3 DNA reads as TGTGCCAGCAGTTTCGGACTAGAGCAGTACTTC. Protein product: CASSFGLEQYF. This chain joins TRBV28 and TRBJ2-7, with a weak D call TRBD2 (6 bases). The germline gives CDR1 MDHEN, CDR2 SYDVKM. The V and J ends lost 3 bases and 7 bases respectively, with 7 bases between them. The CDR3 has 11 amino acids.

Points on this clone: Other DNA sequences in this specimen translate into the identical CDR3. This chain links TRBV18 with TRBJ1-1; TRBD1 agrees at 8 bases. The CDR3 is 15 amino acids. CDR1 KGHSH and CDR2 LQKENI come from the germline V gene. The junction had 8 bases not matched to a gene; V was cut back by 6 bases and J by 2 bases. The CDR3 nucleotides are TGTGCCAGCTCGCAGTCGGGACAGGAAAACACTGAAGCTTTCTTT. Its protein is CASSQSGQENTEAFF.

The chain has TRBV7-6 and TRBJ2-1, with TRBD2 matching 11 bases. V trimming: 3 bases; J trimming: 6 bases; junction bases outside the gene matches: 7. The CDR3 has 16 residues. Germline lookup yields CDR1 SGHVS and CDR2 FNYEAQ. CDR3 residues: CASSFIAGGPGNEQFF. DNA of the CDR3: TGTGCCAGCAGCTTCATAGCGGGAGGGCCGGGCAATGAGCAGTTCTTC. The full variable domain, rest sourced from reference TRBV7-6 and TRBJ2-1, is GAGVSQSPRYKVTKRGQDVALRCDPISGHVSLYWYRQALGQGPEFLTYFNYEAQQDKSGLPNDRFSAERPEGSISTLTIQRTEQRDSAMYRCASSFIAGGPGNEQFFGPGTRLTVL.

The chain combines TRBV27 with TRBJ2-7; 12 nucleotides line up with TRBD2. Trimming took 5 bases from V and 2 from J; bases not matched to a gene: 4. Germline loops: CDR1 MNHEY, CDR2 SMNVEV (reference sequence). The CDR3 consists of 15 residues. The chain's CDR3 is CASSPWTSGTYEQYF. The CDR3 nucleotides read TGTGCCAGCAGTCCGTGGACTAGCGGGACCTACGAGCAGTACTTC.

The chain carries TRBV7-9 and TRBJ2-2; 7 positions agree with TRBD1. CDR1 SEHNR and CDR2 FQNEAQ come from the germline V gene (reference sequence). V shed 2 bases and J 1 base; nucleotides not matched to a gene: 7. The CDR3 contains 17 residues. The CDR3, as DNA: TGTGCCAGCAGCTTACTCGACAGGGCGGTGAACACCGGGGAGCTGTTTTTT. Residues: CASSLLDRAVNTGELFF.

There are a few counts of this clone. This rearrangement joins TRBV27 to TRBJ1-2, with 8 bases aligning to TRBD1. V was pared by 3 bases and J by 2 bases, with 8 bases of the junction left unmatched. CDR1 is MNHEY, CDR2 SMNVEV, per germline (reference sequence). The CDR3 is 16 amino acids. CDR3 sequence (DNA): TGTGCCAGCAGTTTCAACCAAGACAGGGGAAACTATGGCTACACCTTC. It specifies CASSFNQDRGNYGYTF.

V and J are TRBV7-3 and TRBJ2-1; 14 nucleotides agree with TRBD2. CDR3 size: 15 residues. Unmatched junction bases numbered 7, after V lost 5 bases and J lost 10 bases. Germline loops: CDR1 SGHTA, CDR2 FQGTGA. As DNA, the CDR3 is TGTGCCAGCAGCGTCGGGACTAGCGGGGGCCCAGAGCAGTTCTTC. Translation: CASSVGTSGGPEQFF.

The chain combines TRBV18 with TRBJ2-5; TRBD2 matches 9 bases. Germline V gene lookup returns CDR1 KGHSH and CDR2 LQKENI. The length of the CDR3 is 15 residues. Trimming at V came to 2 bases and at J to 2 bases, leaving 3 bases not matched to a gene. This chain's CDR3 is CASSPLRGGQETQYF. The CDR3 DNA reads as TGTGCCAGCTCACCATTGCGGGGGGGACAAGAGACCCAGTACTTC.

J is TRBJ2-2 and V is TRBV24-1, with a tentative D call TRBD2 (5 bases). Germline V gene data show CDR1 as KGHDR and CDR2 as SFDVKD. V gave up 7 bases and J gave up 3 bases, with 11 bases separating them. The CDR3 sequence is 14 residues long. Here the CDR3 DNA reads TGTGCCACCAGAACCGGGAACTACACCGGGGAGCTGTTTTTT. Its translation: CATRTGNYTGELFF.

The chain joins TRBV6-5 to TRBJ1-2, with D maybe TRBD1 (5 bases). CDR1 is MNHEY, CDR2 SVGAGI, per germline. The CDR3 extends over 15 amino acids. The V and J ends lost 0 bases and 5 bases respectively, with 13 bases between them. The CDR3 DNA reads TGTGCCAGCAGTTACTCCGCGGGGCTCTATTATGGCTACACCTTC. As protein: CASSYSAGLYYGYTF.

Remarks on this clone: This same CDR3 is encoded by further DNA sequences in the sample. The chain's CDR3 is CSVVGGRAANEQFF. The CDR3 DNA sequence: TGCAGCGTTGTCGGCGGGAGGGCCGCCAATGAGCAGTTCTTC. This rearrangement joins TRBV29-1 to TRBJ2-1, with 9 bases fitting TRBD2. The length of the CDR3 is 14 residues. Per the germline V gene, CDR1 is SQVTM and CDR2 is ANQGSEA. The V gene end was trimmed by 4 bases and the J gene end by 6 bases; junction bases not matched to a gene: 7.

CDR3 sequence: CASSSPRGGLYF. The CDR3 DNA reads TGTGCCAGCAGTTCGCCCCGGGGGGGCTTATATTTT. This chain links TRBV28 with TRBJ2-3; 8 positions agree with TRBD2. CDR1 is MDHEN, CDR2 SYDVKM, per germline. V dropped 4 bases and J dropped 15; count of bases not matched to a gene: 9. CDR3 length equals 12 residues.

CDR3 nucleotides: TGTGCCAGCAGTAAGACGCGACAAAACTATGGCTACACCTTC. The encoded protein is CASSKTRQNYGYTF. The chain joins TRBV7-9 to TRBJ1-2; D gene uncertain. The CDR3 contains 14 residues. Trimming left V 6 bases short and J 2 bases short, with 13 bases between. CDR1 SEHNR and CDR2 FQNEAQ come from the germline V gene (reference sequence).

The chain has TRBV9 and TRBJ2-1; D is perhaps TRBD2 (5 bases). The CDR3 consists of 17 residues. CDR1 is SGDLS and CDR2 is YYNGEE in the germline V gene. V lost 0 bases and J lost 0, with 13 bases in between. Here the CDR3 DNA reads TGTGCCAGCAGCGTAGCCCCTAGCAGCCGCTCCTACAATGAGCAGTTCTTC. Encoded protein: CASSVAPSSRSYNEQFF.

The rearrangement uses TRBV4-2 and TRBJ1-3, with TRBD1 as a possible D gene (6 bases). V lost 2 bases and J lost 1, with 15 bases in between. This CDR3 contains 17 residues. Germline CDR1 LGHNA, CDR2 YNFKEQ. The CDR3 bases are TGTGCCAGCAGCCAACCGATGCAACAGGGATCTGGAAACACCATATATTTT. It encodes CASSQPMQQGSGNTIYF.